This T cell receptor beta chain was recorded in a study of blood T cell repertoires in COVID-19. Study as a whole: Spain, Italy and the United States supplied samples that represented acute and convalescent COVID-19. T cells, B-cell-depleted T cells, or PBMCs provided the cDNA or gDNA that served as material.

Germline CDR1 SGHDT, CDR2 YYEEEE. V lost 4 bases to trimming and J lost 7 bases, with 11 bases between them. CDR3 length equals 12 residues. Per the study methods: Reference gene primer amplification gave nucleated cell count estimates. Clones were read by immunoSEQ multiplex PCR, and TCRdb kept only the in-frame ones, dropping some. The D gene and trimming were derived from the DNA, and the V and J assignments and clone size from that table. The data show over 250,000 clones, 70% to 90% seen once. Sequencing was carried out using peripheral blood. This clonotype was obtained from a woman aged 70 to 79 with acute or convalescent COVID-19. V usage is TRBV5-6 and J usage is TRBJ1-1; D not certain. CDR3 nucleotides: TGTGCCAGCAGCCCCGACAAGAGTGAAGCTTTCTTT. Translation gives CASSPDKSEAFF. The whole variable domain, filled in from reference TRBV5-6 and TRBJ1-1, reads DAGVTQSPTHLIKTRGQQVTLRCSPKSGHDTVSWYQQALGQGPQFIFQYYEEEERQRGNFPDRFSGHQFPNYSSELNVNALLLGDSALYLCASSPDKSEAFFGQGTRLTVV.